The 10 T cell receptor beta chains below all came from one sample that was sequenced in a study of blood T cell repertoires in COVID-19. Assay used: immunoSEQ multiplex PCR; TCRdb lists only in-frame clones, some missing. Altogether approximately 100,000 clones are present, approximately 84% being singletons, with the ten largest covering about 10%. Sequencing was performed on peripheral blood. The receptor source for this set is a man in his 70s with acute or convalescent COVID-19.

The CDR3 nucleotides read TGCGCCAGCTCCAGACAGGACCCTAACTATGGCTACACCTTC. It is translated as CASSRQDPNYGYTF. The chain has TRBV5-1 and TRBJ1-2; D is possibly TRBD1 (6 bases). Trimming took 7 bases from V and 0 from J, leaving 13 bases between them. Germline V CDR1 and CDR2: SGHRS, YFSETQ. The CDR3 contains 14 residues.

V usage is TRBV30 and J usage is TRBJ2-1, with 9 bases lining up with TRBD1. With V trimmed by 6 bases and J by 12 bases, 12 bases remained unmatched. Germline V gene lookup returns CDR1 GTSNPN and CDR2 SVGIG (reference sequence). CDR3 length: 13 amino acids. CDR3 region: CACVIGVGQGQFF. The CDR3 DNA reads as TGTGCCTGCGTCATAGGAGTGGGACAGGGGCAGTTCTTC.

In DNA form, the CDR3 reads TGTGCCAGCAGTGAAATTTCTGGGACTAGAAATGTCTTCTTC. This gives the protein CASSEISGTRNVFF. The chain is built from TRBV6-1 and TRBJ2-1, with 8 bases aligning to TRBD2. The CDR3 contains 14 residues. The V and J ends lost 2 bases and 16 bases, in that order; junction bases with no gene match: 13. The V gene's germline CDR1 is MNHNS and CDR2 SASEGT.

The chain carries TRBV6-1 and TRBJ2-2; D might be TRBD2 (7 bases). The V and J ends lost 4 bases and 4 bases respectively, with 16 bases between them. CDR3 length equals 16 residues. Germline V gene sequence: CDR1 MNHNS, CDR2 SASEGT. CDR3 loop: CASSAPRGGTTGELFF. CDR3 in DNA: TGTGCCAGCAGTGCCCCCCGCGGGGGCACCACCGGGGAGCTGTTTTTT.

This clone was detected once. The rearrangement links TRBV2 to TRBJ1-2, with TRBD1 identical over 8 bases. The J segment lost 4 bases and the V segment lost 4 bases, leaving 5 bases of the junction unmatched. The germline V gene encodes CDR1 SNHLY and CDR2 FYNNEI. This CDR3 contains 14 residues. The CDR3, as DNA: TGTGCCAGCAGTGGGACAGGGTTGGGCTATGGCTACACCTTC. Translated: CASSGTGLGYGYTF.

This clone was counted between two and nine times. The CDR3 nucleotides are TGTGCCAGTAGTATATCCTACAGGGCATCCACCTACGAGCAGTACTTC. The encoded protein is CASSISYRASTYEQYF. The rearrangement uses TRBV19 and TRBJ2-7; TRBD1 might be the D (6 bases). CDR3 length: 16 amino acids. Trimming shortened V by 2 bases and J by 2 bases, and 16 bases separated the two germline ends. CDR1 is LNHDA, CDR2 SQIVND, per germline (reference sequence). The full variable domain, completed using reference TRBV19 and TRBJ2-7, is DGGITQSPKYLFRKEGQNVTLSCEQNLNHDAMYWYRQDPGQGLRLIYYSQIVNDFQKGDIAEGYSVSREKKESFPLTVTSAQKNPTAFYLCASSISYRASTYEQYFGPGTRLTVT.

The CDR3 sequence is CASSILAGVNRNEQFF. DNA for the CDR3: TGTGCCAGTAGTATTCTAGCGGGAGTTAATAGAAATGAGCAGTTCTTC. The J gene is TRBJ2-1, the V gene TRBV19, with 10 bases fitting TRBD2. V lost 3 bases, J lost 7 bases, and 9 bases stayed unmatched. This CDR3 has 16 residues. CDR1 LNHDA and CDR2 SQIVND come from the germline V gene (reference sequence).

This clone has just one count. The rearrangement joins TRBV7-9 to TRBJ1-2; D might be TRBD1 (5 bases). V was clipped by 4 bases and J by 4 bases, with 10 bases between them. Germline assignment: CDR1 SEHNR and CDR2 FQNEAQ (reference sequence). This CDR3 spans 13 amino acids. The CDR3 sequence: CASSSRQLYGYTF. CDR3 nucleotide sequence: TGTGCCAGCAGCTCGCGACAGCTCTATGGCTACACCTTC.

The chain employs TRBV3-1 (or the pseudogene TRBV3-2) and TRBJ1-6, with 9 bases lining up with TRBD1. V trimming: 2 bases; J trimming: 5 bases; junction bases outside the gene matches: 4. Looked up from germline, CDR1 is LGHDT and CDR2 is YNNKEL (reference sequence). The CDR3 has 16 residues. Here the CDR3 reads CASSQKDRGNNSPLHF. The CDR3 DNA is TGTGCCAGCAGCCAAAAGGACAGGGGAAATAATTCACCCCTCCACTTT.

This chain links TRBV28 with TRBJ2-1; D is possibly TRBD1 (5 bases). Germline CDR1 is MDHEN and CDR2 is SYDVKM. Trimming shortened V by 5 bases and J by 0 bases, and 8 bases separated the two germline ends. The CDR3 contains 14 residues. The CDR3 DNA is TGTGCCAGCAGTCTAACAGGCTCCTACAATGAGCAGTTCTTC. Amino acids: CASSLTGSYNEQFF.